The clone carrying this T cell receptor beta chain was seen only a few times. Each CDR3 protein is one row after TCRdb ran MiXCR on the RT-PCR reads. The sample lists around 700,000 distinct CDR3 sequences; 14% were seen once. This CDR3 has 13 amino acids. The germline CDR1 and CDR2 sequences are DFQATT and SNEGSKA (reference sequence). Trimming took 2 bases from V and 4 from J, leaving 11 bases between them. What was sequenced was memory CD4+ T cells from blood. This TCR came from a female donor in good health, serving as a healthy control. The J gene is TRBJ2-5, the V gene TRBV20-1, with D tentatively TRBD2 (5 bases). The CDR3 DNA reads as TGCAGTGCTAGATTCCCTAGCATAGAGACCCAGTACTTC. It specifies CSARFPSIETQYF.